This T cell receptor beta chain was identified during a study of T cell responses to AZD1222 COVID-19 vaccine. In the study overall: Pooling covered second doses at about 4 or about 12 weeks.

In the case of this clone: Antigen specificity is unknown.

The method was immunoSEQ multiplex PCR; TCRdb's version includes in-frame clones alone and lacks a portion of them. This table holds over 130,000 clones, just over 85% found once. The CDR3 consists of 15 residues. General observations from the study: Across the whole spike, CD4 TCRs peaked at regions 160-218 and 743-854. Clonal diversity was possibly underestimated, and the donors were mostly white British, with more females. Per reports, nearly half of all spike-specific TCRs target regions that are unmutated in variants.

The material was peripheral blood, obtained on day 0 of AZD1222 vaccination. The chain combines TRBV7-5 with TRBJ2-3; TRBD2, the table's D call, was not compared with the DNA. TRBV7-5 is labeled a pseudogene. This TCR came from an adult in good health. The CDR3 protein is CARSASGTSPDTQYF. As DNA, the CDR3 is TGTGCCAGAAGCGCTTCCGGGACTAGCCCAGATACGCAGTATTTT.